The clone carrying this TCR beta chain has more than one count but fewer than ten. Its antigen remains unknown. These data are taken from a study of T cells in localized non-small cell lung cancer. Notes on the study in general: Uninvolved adjacent lung had more T cell clonality than any other tissue, topping tumor. A single tumor region was sequenced, leaving heterogeneity possible.

Using immunoSEQ multiplex PCR, the repertoire was profiled, and TCRdb retains in-frame clones only, with some absent. The table records 20,000 to 25,000 clones, 85% of them present only once. V lost 5 bases and J 4 bases, leaving 9 bases between the germline ends. The CDR3 sequence is 13 residues long. The V gene's germline CDR1 is LNHDA and CDR2 SQIVND (reference sequence). The TCR comes from a woman between 35 and 75 years old with stage II squamous cell lung carcinoma. Sequenced here: PBMCs, sampled before any cancer treatment. This chain joins TRBV19 and TRBJ1-3; D remains ambiguous. CDR3 sequence: CASSAVPGNTIYF. For the CDR3, the DNA is TGTGCCAGTAGTGCCGTTCCGGGAAACACCATATATTTT.